The entry below describes one TCR beta chain. Its specificity is not known. Positive CCR7 selection of CD45RO-negative cells yielded the naive CD8 cells, and terminally differentiated effector memory CD45RA+ cells were excluded. CDR1 is SEHNR and CDR2 is FQNEAQ in the germline V gene (reference sequence). V dropped 6 bases and J dropped 2; count of bases not matched to a gene: 7. The CDR3 length is 16 residues. The source of the sample is a study of shared clonotypes between healthy human individuals. Study observations and caveats: As a rule, naive subsets had a larger estimated richness than memory subsets. Donors were few, which limited the genetic and exposure-history diversity represented. It was the non-shared clonotypes that had lower generation probabilities than clonotypes shared by all four donors.

This was a deep-level run. The method was immunoSEQ multiplex PCR; TCRdb's version includes in-frame clones alone and lacks a portion of them. The sample lists 600,000 or so clones, 85% to 95% occurring once. The sample taken for sequencing was naive CD8+ T cells sorted from blood. The chain couples TRBV7-9 to TRBJ2-2; the match to TRBD2 covers 9 bases. This TCR was sampled from a woman in her thirties in good health. The CDR3 here is CASRILSGRNTGELFF. The CDR3 region has the DNA TGTGCCAGCAGGATACTTAGCGGGAGAAACACCGGGGAGCTGTTTTTT.